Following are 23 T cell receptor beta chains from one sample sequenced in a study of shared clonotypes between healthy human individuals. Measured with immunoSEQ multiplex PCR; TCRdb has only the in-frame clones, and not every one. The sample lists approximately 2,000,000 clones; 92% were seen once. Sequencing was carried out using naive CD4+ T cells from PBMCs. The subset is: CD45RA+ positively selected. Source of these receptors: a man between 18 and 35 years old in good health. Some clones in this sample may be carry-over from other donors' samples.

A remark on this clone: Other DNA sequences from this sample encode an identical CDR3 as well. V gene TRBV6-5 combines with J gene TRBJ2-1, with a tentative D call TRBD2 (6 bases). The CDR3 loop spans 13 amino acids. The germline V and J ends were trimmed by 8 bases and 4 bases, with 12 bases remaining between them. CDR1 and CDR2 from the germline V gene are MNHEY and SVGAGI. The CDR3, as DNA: TGTGCCAGCTCAACGGGAGTATACAATGAGCAGTTCTTC. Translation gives CASSTGVYNEQFF.

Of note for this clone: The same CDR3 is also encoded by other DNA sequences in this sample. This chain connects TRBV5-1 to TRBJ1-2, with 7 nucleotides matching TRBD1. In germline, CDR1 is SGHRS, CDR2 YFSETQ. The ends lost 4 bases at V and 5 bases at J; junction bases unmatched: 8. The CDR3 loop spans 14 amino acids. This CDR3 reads CASSPRQGGYGYTF. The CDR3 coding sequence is TGCGCCAGCAGCCCCCGACAGGGTGGATATGGCTACACCTTC.

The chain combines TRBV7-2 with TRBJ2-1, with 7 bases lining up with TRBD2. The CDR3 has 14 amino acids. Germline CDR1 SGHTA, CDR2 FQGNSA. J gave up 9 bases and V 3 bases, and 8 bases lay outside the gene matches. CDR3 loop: CASSFQTSSGEQFF. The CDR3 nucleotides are TGTGCCAGCAGCTTTCAGACTAGCTCCGGTGAGCAGTTCTTC.

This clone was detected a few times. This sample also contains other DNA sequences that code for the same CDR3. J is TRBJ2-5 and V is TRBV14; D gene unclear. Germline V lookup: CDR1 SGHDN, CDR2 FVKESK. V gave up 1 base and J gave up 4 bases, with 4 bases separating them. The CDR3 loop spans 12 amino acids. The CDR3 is CASSQVRETQYF. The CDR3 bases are TGTGCCAGCAGCCAAGTCCGAGAGACCCAGTACTTC.

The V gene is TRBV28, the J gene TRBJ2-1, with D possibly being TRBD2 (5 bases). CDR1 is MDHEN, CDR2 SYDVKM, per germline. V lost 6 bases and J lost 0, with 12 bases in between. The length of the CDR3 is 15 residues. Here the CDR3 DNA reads TGTGCCAGCAGAGACGGACTGAGCTCCTACAATGAGCAGTTCTTC. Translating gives CASRDGLSSYNEQFF. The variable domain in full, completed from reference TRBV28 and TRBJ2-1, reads DVKVTQSSRYLVKRTGEKVFLECVQDMDHENMFWYRQDPGLGLRLIYFSYDVKMKEKGDIPEGYSVSREKKERFSLILESASTNQTSMYLCASRDGLSSYNEQFFGPGTRLTVL.

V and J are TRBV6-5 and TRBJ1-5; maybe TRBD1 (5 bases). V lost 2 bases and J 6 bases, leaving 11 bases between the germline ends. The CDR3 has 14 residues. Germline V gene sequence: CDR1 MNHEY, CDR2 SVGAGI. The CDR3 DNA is TGTGCCAGCAGTTACGGGGTGGGGGGTCAGCCCCAGCATTTT. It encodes CASSYGVGGQPQHF.

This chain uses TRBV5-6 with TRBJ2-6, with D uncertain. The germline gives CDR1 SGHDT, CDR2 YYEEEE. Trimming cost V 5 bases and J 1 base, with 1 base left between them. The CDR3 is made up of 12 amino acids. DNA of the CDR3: TGTGCCAGCAGATCTGGGGCCAACGTCCTGACTTTC. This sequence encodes CASRSGANVLTF.

CDR3 sequence (DNA): TGCGCCAGCAGCCAAGGGACAGGGGGCGGAGGCTATGGCTACACCTTC. Encoded protein: CASSQGTGGGGYGYTF. This chain links TRBV4-1 with TRBJ1-2, with 11 nucleotides matching TRBD1. Germline CDR1 reads MGHRA; CDR2 reads YSYEKL. This CDR3 contains 16 residues. The junction had 5 bases not matched to a gene; V was cut back by 1 base and J by 4 bases.

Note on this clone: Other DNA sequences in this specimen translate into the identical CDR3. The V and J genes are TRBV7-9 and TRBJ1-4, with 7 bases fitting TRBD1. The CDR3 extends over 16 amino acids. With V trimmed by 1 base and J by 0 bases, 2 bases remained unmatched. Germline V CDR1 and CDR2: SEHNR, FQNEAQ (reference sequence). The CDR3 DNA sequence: TGTGCCAGCAGCTTAGGAGACAGGGCAACTAATGAAAAACTGTTTTTT. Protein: CASSLGDRATNEKLFF.

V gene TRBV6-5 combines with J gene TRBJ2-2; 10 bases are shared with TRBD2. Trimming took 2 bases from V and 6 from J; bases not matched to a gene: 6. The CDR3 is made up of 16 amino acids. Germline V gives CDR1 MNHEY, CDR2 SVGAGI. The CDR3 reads CASSYTQTSGAGELFF. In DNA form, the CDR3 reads TGTGCCAGCAGTTACACACAAACTAGCGGGGCCGGGGAGCTGTTTTTT.

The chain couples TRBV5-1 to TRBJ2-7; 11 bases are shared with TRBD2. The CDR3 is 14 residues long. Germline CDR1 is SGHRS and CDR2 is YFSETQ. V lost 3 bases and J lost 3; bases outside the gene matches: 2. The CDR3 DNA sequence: TGCGCCAGCAGCTATGGGACTAGCGGCTACGAGCAGTACTTC. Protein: CASSYGTSGYEQYF.

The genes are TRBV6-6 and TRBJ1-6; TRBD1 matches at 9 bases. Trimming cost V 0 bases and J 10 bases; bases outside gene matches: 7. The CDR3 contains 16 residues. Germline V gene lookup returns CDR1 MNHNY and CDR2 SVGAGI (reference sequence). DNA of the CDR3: TGTGCCAGCAGTTACTCTGGGACGACAGGGGGATCACCCCTCCACTTT. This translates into CASSYSGTTGGSPLHF.

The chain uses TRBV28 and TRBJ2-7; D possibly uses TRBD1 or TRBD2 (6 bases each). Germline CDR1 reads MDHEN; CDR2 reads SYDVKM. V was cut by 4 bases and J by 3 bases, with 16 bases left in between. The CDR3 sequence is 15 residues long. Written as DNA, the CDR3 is TGTGCCAGCAGTTCCCCACCGGGGGCCTTCTACGAGCAGTACTTC. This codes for CASSSPPGAFYEQYF.

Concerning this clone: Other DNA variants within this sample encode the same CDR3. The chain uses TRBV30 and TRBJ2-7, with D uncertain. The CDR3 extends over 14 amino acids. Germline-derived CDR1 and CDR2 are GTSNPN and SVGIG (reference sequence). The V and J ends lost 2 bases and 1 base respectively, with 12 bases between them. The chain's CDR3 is CAWSIGGVSYEQYF. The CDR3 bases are TGTGCCTGGAGTATAGGTGGGGTTTCCTACGAGCAGTACTTC.

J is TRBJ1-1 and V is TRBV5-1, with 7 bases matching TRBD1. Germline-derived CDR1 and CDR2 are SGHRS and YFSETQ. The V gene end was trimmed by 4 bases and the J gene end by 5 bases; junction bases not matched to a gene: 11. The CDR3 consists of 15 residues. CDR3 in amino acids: CASSVLQGMGTEAFF. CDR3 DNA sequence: TGCGCCAGCAGCGTGTTACAGGGGATGGGGACTGAAGCTTTCTTT.

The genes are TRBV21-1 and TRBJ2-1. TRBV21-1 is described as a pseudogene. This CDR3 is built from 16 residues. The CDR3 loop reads CASSKVDGSSYNEQFF. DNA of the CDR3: TGTGCCAGCAGCAAAGTGGATGGAAGCTCCTACAATGAGCAGTTCTTC.

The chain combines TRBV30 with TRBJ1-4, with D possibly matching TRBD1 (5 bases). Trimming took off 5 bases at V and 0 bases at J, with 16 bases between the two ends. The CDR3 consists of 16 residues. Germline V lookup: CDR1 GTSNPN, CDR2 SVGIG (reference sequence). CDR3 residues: CAWARKPRATNEKLFF. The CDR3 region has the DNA TGTGCCTGGGCGAGGAAACCCAGGGCAACTAATGAAAAACTGTTTTTT.

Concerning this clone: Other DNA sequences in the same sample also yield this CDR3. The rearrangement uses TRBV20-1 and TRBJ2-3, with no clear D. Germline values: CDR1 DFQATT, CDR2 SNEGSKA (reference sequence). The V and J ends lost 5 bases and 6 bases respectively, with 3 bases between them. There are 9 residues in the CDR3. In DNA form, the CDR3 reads TGCAGTGCTGGGGATACGCAGTATTTT. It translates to CSAGDTQYF.

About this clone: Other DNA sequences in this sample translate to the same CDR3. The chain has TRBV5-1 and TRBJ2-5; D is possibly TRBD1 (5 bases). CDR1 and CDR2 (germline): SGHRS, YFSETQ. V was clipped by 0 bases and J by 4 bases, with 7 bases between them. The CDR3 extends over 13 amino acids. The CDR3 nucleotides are TGCGCCAGCAGCTTGGGGGGCCCAGAGACCCAGTACTTC. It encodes CASSLGGPETQYF.

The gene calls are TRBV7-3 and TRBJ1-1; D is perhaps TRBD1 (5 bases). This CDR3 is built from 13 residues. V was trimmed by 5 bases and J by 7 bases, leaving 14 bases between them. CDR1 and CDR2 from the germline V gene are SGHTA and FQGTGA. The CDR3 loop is CASSRTGADEAFF. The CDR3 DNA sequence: TGTGCCAGCAGCCGAACAGGCGCCGATGAAGCTTTCTTT.

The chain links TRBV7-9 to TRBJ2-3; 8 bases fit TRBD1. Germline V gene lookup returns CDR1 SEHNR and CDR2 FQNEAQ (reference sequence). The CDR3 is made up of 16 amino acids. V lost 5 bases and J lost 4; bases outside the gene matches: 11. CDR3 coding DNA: TGTGCCAGCAGCCTAGGCGACAGGGGATTTTCAGATACGCAGTATTTT. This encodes CASSLGDRGFSDTQYF.

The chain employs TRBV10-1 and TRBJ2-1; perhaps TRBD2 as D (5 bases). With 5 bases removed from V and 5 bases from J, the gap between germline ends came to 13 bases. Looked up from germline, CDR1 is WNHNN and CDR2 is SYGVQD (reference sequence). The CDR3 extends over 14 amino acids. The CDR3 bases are TGCGCCAGCAGTTCCCGGGATCCGAACAATGAGCAGTTCTTC. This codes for CASSSRDPNNEQFF.

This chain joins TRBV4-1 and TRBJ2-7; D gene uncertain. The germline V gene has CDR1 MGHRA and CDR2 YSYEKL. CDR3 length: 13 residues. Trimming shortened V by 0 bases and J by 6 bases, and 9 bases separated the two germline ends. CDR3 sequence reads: CASSQDAGREQYF. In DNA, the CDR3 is TGCGCCAGCAGCCAAGATGCCGGTCGCGAGCAGTACTTC.